Shown below are 18 T cell receptor beta chains from a single sample sequenced in a study of blood T cell repertoires in COVID-19. Method: immunoSEQ multiplex PCR; TCRdb's copy keeps in-frame clones and lacks some. This sample has approximately 250,000 clones, with about 86% found just once. Sequenced material: peripheral blood. Source of these receptors: a woman aged 70-85 years with COVID-19, enrolled during active disease.

The V gene is TRBV18, the J gene TRBJ2-1; D perhaps matches TRBD2 (6 bases). Trimming took off 1 base at V and 7 bases at J, with 17 bases between the two ends. This CDR3 region has 16 residues. From germline, CDR1 is KGHSH and CDR2 LQKENI. The CDR3 loop reads CASSPLETGVGNEQFF. CDR3 bases: TGTGCCAGCTCACCACTTGAAACGGGGGTAGGGAATGAGCAGTTCTTC.

The J gene is TRBJ1-1, the V gene TRBV2; D call uncertain. V lost 5 bases, J lost 1 base, and 11 bases lay in between. The CDR3 covers 14 residues. Germline CDR1 and CDR2: SNHLY and FYNNEI. CDR3 nucleotides: TGTGCCAGCAGTATGAGGGTGACGAACACTGAAGCTTTCTTT. Amino acid sequence: CASSMRVTNTEAFF.

This clone was seen just once. The rearrangement uses TRBV30 and TRBJ1-1; D not resolved. The germline V gene has CDR1 GTSNPN and CDR2 SVGIG (reference sequence). Between the trimmed V and J ends, which lost 7 bases and 4 bases, there was a span of 13 bases. The length of the CDR3 is 12 residues. As DNA, the CDR3 is TGTGCCTTGCGGGATTCCCTCACTGAAGCTTTCTTT. Translation gives CALRDSLTEAFF.

V gene TRBV27 combines with J gene TRBJ1-1; no reliable D call. This CDR3 spans 15 amino acids. Germline CDR1 reads MNHEY; CDR2 reads SMNVEV (reference sequence). V lost 3 bases and J 0 bases, leaving 11 bases between the germline ends. The CDR3 region has the DNA TGTGCCAGCAGTTTTGCAGGCGGGATGAACACTGAAGCTTTCTTT. Translated, it gives CASSFAGGMNTEAFF.

The genes are TRBV19 and TRBJ1-4, with TRBD1 identical over 8 bases. CDR1 is LNHDA and CDR2 is SQIVND in the germline V gene (reference sequence). The CDR3 covers 13 residues. With 3 bases clipped from V and 8 bases from J, the junction kept 2 bases outside the gene matches. The CDR3: CASSMTGVEKLFF. CDR3 bases: TGTGCCAGTAGTATGACAGGGGTCGAAAAACTGTTTTTT.

This clone came up a few times. The chain employs TRBV21-1 and TRBJ1-6; the table gives TRBD1 as D, unverified against the DNA. TRBV21-1 is a listed pseudogene. The CDR3 length is 17 residues. In DNA, the CDR3 is TGTGCCAGCAGCAATGGACAGACTTCTGACTATAATTCACCCCTCCACTTT. It specifies CASSNGQTSDYNSPLHF.

The chain carries TRBV4-1 and TRBJ2-2, with TRBD2 matching 9 bases. CDR1 and CDR2 (germline): MGHRA, YSYEKL. The CDR3 is 17 residues long. With V trimmed by 1 base and J by 4 bases, 7 bases remained unmatched. Here the CDR3 reads CASSQAELAGLTGELFF. In DNA, the CDR3 is TGCGCCAGCAGCCAAGCGGAGCTAGCGGGACTCACCGGGGAGCTGTTTTTT.

V and J are TRBV24-1 and TRBJ2-3; weak D call: TRBD2 (5 bases). Trimming removed 3 bases from V and 0 bases from J, with 12 bases in between. From germline, CDR1 is KGHDR and CDR2 SFDVKD. This CDR3 is 16 amino acids long. In DNA form, the CDR3 reads TGTGCCACCAGTGATCCTTGGACGGGAAGCACAGATACGCAGTATTTT. It encodes CATSDPWTGSTDTQYF.

The chain recombines TRBV18 with TRBJ1-5, with D possibly matching TRBD1 (5 bases). The CDR3 consists of 15 residues. V lost 4 bases, J lost 4 bases, and 14 bases lay in between. Germline V gene sequence: CDR1 KGHSH, CDR2 LQKENI. This CDR3 is CASSRSGQINQPQHF. CDR3 sequence (DNA): TGTGCCAGCTCACGATCTGGACAAATTAATCAGCCCCAGCATTTT.

The chain has TRBV27 and TRBJ2-7; 9 positions match TRBD1. The CDR3 runs to 15 residues. Trimming removed 4 bases from V and 1 base from J; junction bases left unmatched: 5. Germline-derived CDR1 and CDR2 are MNHEY and SMNVEV (reference sequence). In nucleotides, the CDR3 is TGTGCCAGCAGTTCTACAGGGGGCGCATCCTACGAGCAGTACTTC. Amino acids: CASSSTGGASYEQYF.

The chain employs TRBV9 and TRBJ1-2; 7 bases map to TRBD1. The CDR3 is 13 amino acids. V lost 4 bases, J lost 4 bases, and 4 bases stayed unmatched. The V gene's germline CDR1 is SGDLS and CDR2 YYNGEE. For the CDR3, the DNA is TGTGCCAGCAGCTCAGGGACAGTCTATGGCTACACCTTC. Protein sequence: CASSSGTVYGYTF.

V and J are TRBV18 and TRBJ2-1; 8 nucleotides line up with TRBD2. CDR3 length: 16 residues. Looked up from germline, CDR1 is KGHSH and CDR2 is LQKENI. Trimming at V came to 4 bases and at J to 5 bases, leaving 10 bases not matched to a gene. As DNA, the CDR3 is TGTGCCAGCTCACTAATGTCGCGGGGGGCCAACAATGAGCAGTTCTTC. Its translation is CASSLMSRGANNEQFF.

The V gene is TRBV5-1, the J gene TRBJ1-2; 7 nucleotides line up with TRBD1. V lost 5 bases to trimming and J lost 7 bases; unmatched junction nucleotides: 11. The CDR3 length is 14 residues. In germline, CDR1 is SGHRS, CDR2 YFSETQ. The CDR3 nucleotides are TGCGCCAGCAGTGTAGGGGGCACGCGTAGTGGCTACACCTTC. Translating it yields CASSVGGTRSGYTF.

This clone was detected once. The chain employs TRBV19 and TRBJ2-1; 9 nucleotides align to TRBD1. The ends lost 1 base at V and 8 bases at J; junction bases unmatched: 6. The CDR3 runs 15 residues. Germline V CDR1 and CDR2: LNHDA, SQIVND (reference sequence). In DNA, the CDR3 is TGTGCCAGTAGTATAGGTCAGGGGACAGGGTATGAGCAGTTCTTC. It translates to CASSIGQGTGYEQFF. Using reference TRBV19 and TRBJ2-1 for the parts outside the CDR3, the full variable domain is DGGITQSPKYLFRKEGQNVTLSCEQNLNHDAMYWYRQDPGQGLRLIYYSQIVNDFQKGDIAEGYSVSREKKESFPLTVTSAQKNPTAFYLCASSIGQGTGYEQFFGPGTRLTVL.

This CDR3 reads CASSVDGGPYNEQFF. The CDR3 DNA is TGTGCCAGCAGTGTTGACGGAGGACCCTACAATGAGCAGTTCTTC. The chain employs TRBV6-4 and TRBJ2-1, with a weak D call TRBD2 (5 bases). Germline lookup yields CDR1 MRHNA and CDR2 SNTAGT. This CDR3 region has 15 residues. V lost 4 bases to trimming and J lost 2 bases, with 12 bases between them.

The V call is TRBV29-1, the J call TRBJ1-1, with 7 bases matching TRBD1. Germline trimming cut 6 bases from V and 5 bases from J; bases unmatched to any gene: 3. The length of the CDR3 is 11 residues. Germline CDR1 reads SQVTM; CDR2 reads ANQGSEA. In nucleotides, the CDR3 is TGCAGCGTGGGCAGGGGGACTGAAGCTTTCTTT. As protein: CSVGRGTEAFF.

The genes are TRBV18 and TRBJ1-6; D possibly corresponds to TRBD1 (6 bases). Trimming took 6 bases from V and 9 from J, leaving 15 bases between them. The CDR3 totals 14 residues. Germline V CDR1 and CDR2: KGHSH, LQKENI. The CDR3 sequence is CASSPRDTTSPLHF. DNA for the CDR3: TGTGCCAGCTCCCCCCGGGACACGACTTCACCCCTCCACTTT.

V and J are TRBV3-1 (or the pseudogene TRBV3-2) and TRBJ2-7, with D tentatively TRBD2 (6 bases). V was cut by 0 bases and J by 5 bases, with 11 bases left in between. Per the germline V gene, CDR1 is LGHDT and CDR2 is YNNKEL (reference sequence). CDR3 length: 14 amino acids. The CDR3 coding sequence is TGTGCCAGCAGCCAAGATCCACGGGGGAACGAGCAGTACTTC. Protein: CASSQDPRGNEQYF.